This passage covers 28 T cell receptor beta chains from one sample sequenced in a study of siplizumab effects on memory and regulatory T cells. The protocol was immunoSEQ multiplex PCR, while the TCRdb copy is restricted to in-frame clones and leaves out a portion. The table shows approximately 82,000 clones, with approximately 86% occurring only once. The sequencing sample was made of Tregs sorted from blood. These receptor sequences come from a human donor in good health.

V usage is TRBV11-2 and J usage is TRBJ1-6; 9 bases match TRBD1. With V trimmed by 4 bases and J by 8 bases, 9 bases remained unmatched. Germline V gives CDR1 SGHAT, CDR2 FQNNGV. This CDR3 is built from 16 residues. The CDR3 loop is CASSYGQGRWDSPLHF. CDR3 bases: TGTGCCAGCAGCTATGGACAGGGGAGATGGGATTCACCCCTCCACTTT.

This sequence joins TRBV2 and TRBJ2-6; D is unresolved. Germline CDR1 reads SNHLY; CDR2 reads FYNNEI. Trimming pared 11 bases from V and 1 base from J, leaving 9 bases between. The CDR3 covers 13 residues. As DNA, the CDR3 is TGTGCCCCCCACCCTTCTGGGGCCAACGTCCTGACTTTC. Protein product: CAPHPSGANVLTF.

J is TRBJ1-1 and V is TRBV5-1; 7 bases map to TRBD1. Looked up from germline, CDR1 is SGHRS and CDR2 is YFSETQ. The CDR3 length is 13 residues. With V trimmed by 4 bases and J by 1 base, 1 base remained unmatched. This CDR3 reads CASSGQENTEAFF. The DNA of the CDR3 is TGCGCCAGCAGCGGACAGGAGAACACTGAAGCTTTCTTT.

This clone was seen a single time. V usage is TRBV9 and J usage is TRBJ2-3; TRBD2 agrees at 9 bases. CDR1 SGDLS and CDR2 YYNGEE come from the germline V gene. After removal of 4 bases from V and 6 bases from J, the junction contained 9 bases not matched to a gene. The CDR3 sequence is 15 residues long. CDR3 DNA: TGTGCCAGCAGCCCCTGGAGCGGGGGGTGGGATACGCAGTATTTT. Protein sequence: CASSPWSGGWDTQYF.

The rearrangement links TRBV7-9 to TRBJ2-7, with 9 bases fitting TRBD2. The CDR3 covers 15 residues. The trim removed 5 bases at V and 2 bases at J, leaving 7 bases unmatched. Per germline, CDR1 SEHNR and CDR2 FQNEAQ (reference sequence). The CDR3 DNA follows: TGTGCCAGCAGCCTCGAAGGCGGGGGGGCCTACGAGCAGTACTTC. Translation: CASSLEGGGAYEQYF.

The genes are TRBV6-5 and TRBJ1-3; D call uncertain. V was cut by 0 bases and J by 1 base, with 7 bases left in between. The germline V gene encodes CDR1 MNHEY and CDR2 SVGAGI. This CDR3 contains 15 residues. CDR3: CASSYSELSGNTIYF. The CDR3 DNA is TGTGCCAGCAGTTACTCAGAATTATCTGGAAACACCATATATTTT.

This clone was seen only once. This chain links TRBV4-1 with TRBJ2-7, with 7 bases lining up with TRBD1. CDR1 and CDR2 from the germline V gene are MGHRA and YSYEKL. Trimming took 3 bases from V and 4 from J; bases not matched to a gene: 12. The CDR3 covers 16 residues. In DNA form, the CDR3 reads TGCGCCAGCAGCCAGTTACCGGGACAGAAAACTTACGAGCAGTACTTC. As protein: CASSQLPGQKTYEQYF.

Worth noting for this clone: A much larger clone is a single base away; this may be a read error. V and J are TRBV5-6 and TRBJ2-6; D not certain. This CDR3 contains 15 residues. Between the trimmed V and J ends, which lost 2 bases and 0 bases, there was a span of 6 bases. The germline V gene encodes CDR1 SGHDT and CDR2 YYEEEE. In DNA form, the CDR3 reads TGTGCCAGCAGCTTCCGGAGCTCTGGGGCCAACGTCCTGACTTTC. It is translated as CASSFRSSGANVLTF.

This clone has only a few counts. The CDR3 is CAISEQPQPQHF. The DNA of the CDR3 is TGTGCCATCAGTGAGCAACCCCAGCCCCAGCATTTT. The chain recombines TRBV10-3 with TRBJ1-5, with D unresolved. Trimming left V 2 bases short and J 7 bases short, with 6 bases between. Germline CDR1 reads ENHRY; CDR2 reads SYGVKD. The CDR3 is made up of 12 amino acids.

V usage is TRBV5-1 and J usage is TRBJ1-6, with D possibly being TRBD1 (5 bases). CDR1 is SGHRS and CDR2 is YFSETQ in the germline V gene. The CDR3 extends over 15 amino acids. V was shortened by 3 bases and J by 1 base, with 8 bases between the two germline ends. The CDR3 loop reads CASSWQGSYNSPLHF. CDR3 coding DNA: TGCGCCAGCAGCTGGCAGGGTTCCTATAATTCACCCCTCCACTTT.

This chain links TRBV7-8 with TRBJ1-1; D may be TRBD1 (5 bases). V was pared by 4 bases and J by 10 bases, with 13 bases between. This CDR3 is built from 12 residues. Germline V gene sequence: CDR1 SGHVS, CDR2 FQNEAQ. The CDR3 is CASSSNPGRAFF. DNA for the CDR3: TGTGCCAGCAGCTCGAACCCAGGGCGAGCTTTCTTT.

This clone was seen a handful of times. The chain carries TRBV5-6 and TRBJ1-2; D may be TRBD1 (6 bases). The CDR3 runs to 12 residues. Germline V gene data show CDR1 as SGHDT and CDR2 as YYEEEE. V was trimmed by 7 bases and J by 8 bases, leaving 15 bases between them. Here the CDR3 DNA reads TGTGCCAGCTCTTGGGGGGCCGGGGGCTACACCTTC. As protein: CASSWGAGGYTF.

CDR3: CASSLDFNTPRQFF. In DNA form, the CDR3 reads TGTGCCAGCAGCTTAGATTTCAATACCCCCCGGCAGTTCTTC. The gene calls are TRBV11-2 and TRBJ2-1; D remains ambiguous. This CDR3 is built from 14 residues. Deletions cut 0 bases from V and 12 bases from J, with 15 bases between. Germline V lookup: CDR1 SGHAT, CDR2 FQNNGV.

The CDR3 reads CASSFGTGTLRAYNEQFF. The DNA of the CDR3 is TGTGCCAGCAGCTTCGGGACAGGGACCCTTCGAGCCTACAATGAGCAGTTCTTC. The gene calls are TRBV5-5 and TRBJ2-1; 9 nucleotides agree with TRBD1. The germline V gene encodes CDR1 SGHKS and CDR2 YYEKEE (reference sequence). V was clipped by 2 bases and J by 2 bases; unmatched bases: 11. This CDR3 region has 18 residues.

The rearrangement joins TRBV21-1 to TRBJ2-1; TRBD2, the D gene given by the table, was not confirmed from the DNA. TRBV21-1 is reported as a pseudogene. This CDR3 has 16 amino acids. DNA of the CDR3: TGTGCCAGCAGCAACCGGGAGGGGGGCCTCTACAATGAGCAGTTCTTC. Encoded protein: CASSNREGGLYNEQFF.

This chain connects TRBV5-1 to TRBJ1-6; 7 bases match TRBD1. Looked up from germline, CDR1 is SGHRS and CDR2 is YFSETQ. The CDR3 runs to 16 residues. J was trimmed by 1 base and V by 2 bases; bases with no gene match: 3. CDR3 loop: CASSFHRGSYNSPLHF. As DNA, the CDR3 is TGCGCCAGCAGCTTCCACAGGGGTTCCTATAATTCACCCCTCCACTTT.

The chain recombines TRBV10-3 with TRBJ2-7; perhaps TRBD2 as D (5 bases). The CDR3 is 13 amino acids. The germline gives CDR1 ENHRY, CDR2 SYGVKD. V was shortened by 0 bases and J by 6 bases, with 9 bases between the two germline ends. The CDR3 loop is CAISESQGSEQYF. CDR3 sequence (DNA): TGTGCCATCAGTGAGTCGCAAGGGAGCGAGCAGTACTTC.

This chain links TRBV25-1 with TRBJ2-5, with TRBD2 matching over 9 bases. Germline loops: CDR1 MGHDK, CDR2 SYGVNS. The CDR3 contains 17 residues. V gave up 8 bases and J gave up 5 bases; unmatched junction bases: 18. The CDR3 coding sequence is TGTGCCAGCGCCCTCGGGGGCGGCGGGGGGGCCGCGGAGACCCAGTACTTC. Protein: CASALGGGGGAAETQYF. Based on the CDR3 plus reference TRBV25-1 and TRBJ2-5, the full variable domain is EADIYQTPRYLVIGTGKKITLECSQTMGHDKMYWYQQDPGMELHLIHYSYGVNSTEKGDLSSESTVSRIRTEHFPLTLESARPSHTSQYLCASALGGGGGAAETQYFGPGTRLLVL.

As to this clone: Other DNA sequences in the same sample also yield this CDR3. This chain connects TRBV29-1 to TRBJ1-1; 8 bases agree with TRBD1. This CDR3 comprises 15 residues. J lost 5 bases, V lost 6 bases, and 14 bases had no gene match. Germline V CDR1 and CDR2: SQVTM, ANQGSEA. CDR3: CSVTPRTGRVTEAFF. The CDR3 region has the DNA TGCAGCGTAACGCCGAGGACAGGGCGGGTGACTGAAGCTTTCTTT.

CDR3 coding DNA: TGTGCCAGCAGTTACTGGTCCGAGCATGGCTACACCTTC. This sequence encodes CASSYWSEHGYTF. The V call is TRBV6-6, the J call TRBJ1-2; D ambiguous. Trimming removed 1 base at V and 6 bases at J, with 9 bases between. Germline V gene sequence: CDR1 MNHNY, CDR2 SVGAGI (reference sequence). The CDR3 sequence is 13 residues long.

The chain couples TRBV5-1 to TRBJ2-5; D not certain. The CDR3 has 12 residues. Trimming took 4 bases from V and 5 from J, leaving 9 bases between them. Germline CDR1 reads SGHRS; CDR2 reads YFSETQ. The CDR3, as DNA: TGCGCCAGCAGCCCGACGACGGAGACCCAGTACTTC. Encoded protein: CASSPTTETQYF.

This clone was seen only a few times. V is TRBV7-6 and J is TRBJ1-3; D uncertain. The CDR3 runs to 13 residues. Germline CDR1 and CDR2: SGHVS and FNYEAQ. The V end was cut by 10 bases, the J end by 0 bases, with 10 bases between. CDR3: CATSLGSGNTIYF. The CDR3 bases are TGTGCCACGTCCCTGGGCTCTGGAAACACCATATATTTT. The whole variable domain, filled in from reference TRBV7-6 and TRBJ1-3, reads GAGVSQSPRYKVTKRGQDVALRCDPISGHVSLYWYRQALGQGPEFLTYFNYEAQQDKSGLPNDRFSAERPEGSISTLTIQRTEQRDSAMYRCATSLGSGNTIYFGEGSWLTVV.

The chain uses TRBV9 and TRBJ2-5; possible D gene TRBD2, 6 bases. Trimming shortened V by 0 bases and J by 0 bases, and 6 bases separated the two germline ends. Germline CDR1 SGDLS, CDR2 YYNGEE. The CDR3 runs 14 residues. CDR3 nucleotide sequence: TGTGCCAGCAGCGTAGGGGACTACCAAGAGACCCAGTACTTC. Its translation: CASSVGDYQETQYF.

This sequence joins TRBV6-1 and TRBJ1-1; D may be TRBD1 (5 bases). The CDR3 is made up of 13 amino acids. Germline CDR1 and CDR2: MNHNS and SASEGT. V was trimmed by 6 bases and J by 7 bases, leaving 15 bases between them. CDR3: CASSGIWTIEAFF. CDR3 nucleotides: TGTGCCAGCAGCGGGATTTGGACAATTGAAGCTTTCTTT.

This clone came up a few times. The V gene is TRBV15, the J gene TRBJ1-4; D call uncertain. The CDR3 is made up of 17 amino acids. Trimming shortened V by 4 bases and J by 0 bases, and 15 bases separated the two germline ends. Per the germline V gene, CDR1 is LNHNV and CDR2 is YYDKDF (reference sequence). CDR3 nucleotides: TGTGCCACCAGCACTGAAATGAAGCGCGCAACTAATGAAAAACTGTTTTTT. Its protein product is CATSTEMKRATNEKLFF.

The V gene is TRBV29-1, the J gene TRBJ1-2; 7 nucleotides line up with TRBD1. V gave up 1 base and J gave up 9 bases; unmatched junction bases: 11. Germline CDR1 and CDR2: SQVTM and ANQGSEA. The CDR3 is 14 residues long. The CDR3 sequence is CSVEGSGEGQRYTF. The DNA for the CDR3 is TGCAGCGTTGAAGGGTCAGGGGAGGGACAGCGCTACACCTTC. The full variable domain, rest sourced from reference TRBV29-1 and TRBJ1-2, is SAVISQKPSRDICQRGTSLTIQCQVDSQVTMMFWYRQQPGQSLTLIATANQGSEATYESGFVIDKFPISRPNLTFSTLTVSNMSPEDSSIYLCSVEGSGEGQRYTFGSGTRLTVV.

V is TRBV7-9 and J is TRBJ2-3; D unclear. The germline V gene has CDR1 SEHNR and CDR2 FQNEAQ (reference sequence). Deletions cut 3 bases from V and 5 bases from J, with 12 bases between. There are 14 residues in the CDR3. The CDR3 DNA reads TGTGCCAGCAGCTTGAGGACCATTGAAGATACGCAGTATTTT. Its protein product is CASSLRTIEDTQYF.

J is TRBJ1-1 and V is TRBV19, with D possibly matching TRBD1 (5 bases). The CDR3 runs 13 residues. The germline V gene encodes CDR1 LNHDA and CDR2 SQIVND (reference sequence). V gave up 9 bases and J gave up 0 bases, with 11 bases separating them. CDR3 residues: CASRGLMNTEAFF. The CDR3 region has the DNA TGTGCCAGCCGGGGACTTATGAACACTGAAGCTTTCTTT.